Reported below is one T cell receptor (beta chain). These data belong to a study of blood T cell repertoires in COVID-19. Study details: Donors in the United States, Italy and Spain gave samples during acute or convalescent COVID-19. Nucleic acid was either cDNA or gDNA, and it came from T cells, B-cell-depleted T cells, or PBMCs.

The germline V gene encodes CDR1 LGHDT and CDR2 YNNKEL (reference sequence). V was trimmed by 3 bases and J by 6 bases, leaving 12 bases between them. The CDR3 has 15 residues. Original processing notes: Counts of nucleated cells, estimated from reference gene primer amplification, were obtained. Data came from immunoSEQ multiplex PCR; TCRdb stores just in-frame clones and leaves some out. The D gene and trimming were derived from the DNA, and the V and J assignments and clone size from that table. Among about 170,000 clones listed, roughly 91% were seen once. This sequence joins TRBV3-1 (or the pseudogene TRBV3-2) and TRBJ1-6; no clear D gene. Sequenced input: peripheral blood. This TCR came from a man between 45 and 60 years old who had recovered from COVID-19. CDR3 in DNA: TGTGCCAGCAGCCAGTGGAACGGCGGTAATTCACCCCTCCACTTT. Its protein product is CASSQWNGGNSPLHF.